These 6 T cell receptor beta chains originate from one sample sequenced in a study of vaccination and CD4 T cells after COVID-19. Their antigens remain unidentified. The treatment here: approximately nine-day PBMC culture with coronavirus spike peptide pools or control peptides (ViraFEST assay). With the Oncomine TCR Beta short-read assay, DNA from cultured CD4+ T cells was sequenced. A single record per CDR3 protein comes from TCRdb applying MiXCR to the PCR reads. This sample has about 20,000 distinct CDR3 sequences; 48% occur once, and the top ten carry approximately 5%. The source material was CD4+ T cells from blood, cultured in vitro. The receptors were sampled from a human donor who had recovered from COVID-19.

This clonotype occurred a few times. The chain employs TRBV24-1 and TRBJ2-7; 8 nucleotides agree with TRBD1. CDR3 length: 16 residues. Germline lookup yields CDR1 KGHDR and CDR2 SFDVKD. V was pared by 2 bases and J by 2 bases, with 7 bases of the junction left unmatched. CDR3: CATSDSSATGAYEQYF. For the CDR3, the DNA is TGTGCCACCAGTGATTCCTCGGCGACAGGGGCCTACGAGCAGTACTTC.

The chain links TRBV18 to TRBJ2-7; 10 bases fit TRBD1. CDR1 and CDR2 from the germline V gene are KGHSH and LQKENI. J lost 4 bases, V lost 3 bases, and 9 bases had no gene match. The CDR3 length is 16 residues. Written as DNA, the CDR3 is TGTGCCAGCTCACCTACGCCGGGACAGGGGATATACGAGCAGTACTTC. This codes for CASSPTPGQGIYEQYF.

The chain couples TRBV7-9 to TRBJ2-3; perhaps TRBD1 as D (5 bases). The V end was cut by 5 bases, the J end by 8 bases, with 17 bases between. Looked up from germline, CDR1 is SEHNR and CDR2 is FQNEAQ (reference sequence). This CDR3 contains 14 residues. CDR3 protein: CASSLGALPGTQYF. DNA for the CDR3: TGTGCCAGCAGCCTAGGGGCTTTGCCGGGTACGCAGTATTTT.

This clonotype was detected only a few times. This rearrangement joins TRBV20-1 to TRBJ1-4; perhaps TRBD1 as D (6 bases). Germline CDR1 reads DFQATT; CDR2 reads SNEGSKA (reference sequence). Trimming shortened V by 2 bases and J by 8 bases, and 12 bases separated the two germline ends. The CDR3 is 13 amino acids. The CDR3 DNA reads TGCAGTGCTAGAACAGGGTCTGACGAAAAACTGTTTTTT. Protein product: CSARTGSDEKLFF.

The V gene is TRBV2, the J gene TRBJ1-1; no firm D call. V gave up 7 bases and J gave up 0 bases, with 9 bases separating them. This CDR3 spans 13 amino acids. CDR1 is SNHLY, CDR2 FYNNEI, per germline. CDR3 nucleotide sequence: TGTGCCAGCAAAGTCCAGATGAACACTGAAGCTTTCTTT. Residues: CASKVQMNTEAFF.

This rearrangement joins TRBV19 to TRBJ1-2; no clear D gene. The V and J ends lost 8 bases and 8 bases respectively, with 18 bases between them. Germline V gives CDR1 LNHDA, CDR2 SQIVND (reference sequence). The CDR3 covers 13 residues. CDR3 sequence reads: CASGKVPSTGYTF. DNA for the CDR3: TGTGCCAGTGGAAAGGTGCCCTCAACGGGCTACACCTTC.